The clone carrying this TCR beta chain has at least ten counts. Its antigen is as yet unknown. The data were obtained in a study of neurological immune-mediated disorders. General study results and limits: While HTLV-1-associated myelopathy showed the greatest TCR clonal expansion, multiple sclerosis showed the least, falling below healthy controls.

MiXCR, applied by TCRdb to the 5' RACE reads, yields one record per CDR3 protein. The sample yields about 84,000 distinct CDR3 sequences, roughly 4.5% seen once. The V end lost 4 bases, the J end lost 1 base, and 7 bases lay between the germline ends. CDR1 is MGHDK, CDR2 SYGVNS, per germline. This CDR3 is 13 amino acids long. The time point is: longitudinal time-point 3. The specimen sequenced was PBMCs. This TCR derives from a woman aged 55-70 years with multiple sclerosis. The gene calls are TRBV25-1 and TRBJ1-1; perhaps TRBD1 as D (5 bases). CDR3 DNA sequence: TGTGCCAGCAGTGTCCAGGGGAACACTGAAGCTTTCTTT. Translating gives CASSVQGNTEAFF.